The 20 T cell receptor beta chains reported below all come from one sample, sequenced in a study of T cells after yellow fever vaccination. TCRdb re-analysed the 5' RACE reads in MiXCR, keeping a single row per CDR3 protein. The data show 200,000 or so distinct CDR3 sequences, approximately 6.8% seen once. The material was CD4+ T cells sorted from PBMCs, obtained on the day of the yellow fever booster vaccination. These receptors were collected from a young man who received the YFV17D yellow fever vaccine.

This clonotype was seen many times. The chain recombines TRBV20-1 with TRBJ2-5; the D is unclear. The CDR3 has 13 residues. The germline V gene has CDR1 DFQATT and CDR2 SNEGSKA (reference sequence). V was trimmed by 6 bases and J by 2 bases, leaving 13 bases between them. The CDR3 loop is CSAPHTLQETQYF. Written as DNA, the CDR3 is TGCAGTGCCCCCCACACCCTACAAGAGACCCAGTACTTC.

This clonotype was detected many times. This chain connects TRBV20-1 to TRBJ2-1; 9 bases agree with TRBD1. The CDR3 covers 14 residues. J was trimmed by 10 bases and V by 2 bases; bases with no gene match: 9. Looked up from germline, CDR1 is DFQATT and CDR2 is SNEGSKA (reference sequence). CDR3 nucleotides: TGCAGTGCTAGACCTCGGACAGGGGATTTCGAGCAGTTCTTC. Its translation: CSARPRTGDFEQFF.

V usage is TRBV6-1 and J usage is TRBJ1-5; weak D call: TRBD1 (5 bases). Germline lookup yields CDR1 MNHNS and CDR2 SASEGT. There are 14 residues in the CDR3. Trimming took 7 bases from V and 2 from J, leaving 12 bases between them. This chain's CDR3 is CASTPRAGNQPQHF. CDR3 coding DNA: TGTGCCAGCACCCCCAGGGCGGGCAATCAGCCCCAGCATTTT.

The genes are TRBV20-1 and TRBJ2-2, with 7 bases matching TRBD1. V was pared by 5 bases and J by 5 bases, with 5 bases of the junction left unmatched. Germline V gene sequence: CDR1 DFQATT, CDR2 SNEGSKA (reference sequence). The CDR3 length is 13 residues. CDR3 amino acids: CSAATGTTGELFF. CDR3 nucleotide sequence: TGCAGTGCTGCGACAGGGACGACCGGGGAGCTGTTTTTT.

The gene calls are TRBV6-1 and TRBJ2-2, with 7 bases fitting TRBD1. The CDR3 has 16 residues. The trim removed 6 bases at V and 2 bases at J, leaving 9 bases unmatched. Per germline, CDR1 MNHNS and CDR2 SASEGT. The CDR3 reads CASSPAGTDNTGELFF. CDR3 coding DNA: TGTGCCAGCAGCCCGGCCGGGACAGACAACACCGGGGAGCTGTTTTTT.

A few counts support this clonotype. This chain joins TRBV5-1 and TRBJ2-1; 7 bases fit TRBD2. CDR3 length: 15 amino acids. V lost 0 bases and J lost 3; bases outside the gene matches: 3. Germline values: CDR1 SGHRS, CDR2 YFSETQ. The CDR3 nucleotides are TGCGCCAGCAGCTTGGTGGGGGGGAACTACAATGAGCAGTTCTTC. Translating gives CASSLVGGNYNEQFF.

This clonotype was seen only a few times. The chain couples TRBV20-1 to TRBJ2-7; D is unclear. The V end was cut by 3 bases, the J end by 6 bases, with 15 bases between. The CDR3 extends over 13 amino acids. The germline gives CDR1 DFQATT, CDR2 SNEGSKA (reference sequence). The CDR3 sequence is CSASSQSLGEQYF. The DNA of the CDR3 is TGCAGTGCTAGCTCCCAGTCTTTGGGCGAGCAGTACTTC.

This clonotype came up many times. The chain has TRBV20-1 and TRBJ2-1, with TRBD2 matching 14 bases. This CDR3 region has 17 residues. Per the germline V gene, CDR1 is DFQATT and CDR2 is SNEGSKA (reference sequence). The junction had 10 bases not matched to a gene; V was cut back by 6 bases and J by 3 bases. In nucleotides, the CDR3 is TGCAGTGCCGAAAGGACTAGCGGGAGGATGGTCTACAATGAGCAGTTCTTC. As protein: CSAERTSGRMVYNEQFF.

The chain is built from TRBV5-1 and TRBJ2-1, with 9 bases identical to TRBD2. Germline V gene sequence: CDR1 SGHRS, CDR2 YFSETQ. The CDR3 has 14 residues. J gave up 7 bases and V 0 bases, and 2 bases lay outside the gene matches. This chain's CDR3 is CASSLASGENEQFF. The CDR3 bases are TGCGCCAGCAGCTTGGCTAGCGGGGAGAATGAGCAGTTCTTC. Full variable domain (rest looked up from reference TRBV5-1 and TRBJ2-1): KAGVTQTPRYLIKTRGQQVTLSCSPISGHRSVSWYQQTPGQGLQFLFEYFSETQRNKGNFPGRFSGRQFSNSRSEMNVSTLELGDSALYLCASSLASGENEQFFGPGTRLTVL.

This clonotype came up a few times. The chain links TRBV20-1 to TRBJ2-7, with no clear D. Trimming stripped 3 bases from V and 4 bases from J, with 7 bases between. There are 11 residues in the CDR3. CDR1 is DFQATT, CDR2 SNEGSKA, per germline (reference sequence). CDR3 nucleotide sequence: TGCAGTGCTAGCTTCGGATACGAGCAGTACTTC. Encoded protein: CSASFGYEQYF.

This clonotype showed up just a few times. The CDR3 region has the DNA TGTGCCAGCAGCTTAGCGGGTGGACTACCCGGGGAGACCCAGTACTTC. This sequence encodes CASSLAGGLPGETQYF. This rearrangement joins TRBV7-2 to TRBJ2-5; D is perhaps TRBD2 (6 bases). V lost 0 bases to trimming and J lost 5 bases, with 16 bases between them. The germline V gene encodes CDR1 SGHTA and CDR2 FQGNSA. The CDR3 is made up of 16 amino acids.

V is TRBV30 and J is TRBJ2-2, with 12 bases lining up with TRBD2. Germline values: CDR1 GTSNPN, CDR2 SVGIG (reference sequence). This CDR3 contains 16 residues. Trimming took 4 bases from V and 5 from J; bases not matched to a gene: 8. The CDR3 coding sequence is TGTGCCTGGACTAGCGGGAGGGTTGGGGAAACCGGGGAGCTGTTTTTT. Amino acids: CAWTSGRVGETGELFF.

This clonotype appeared many times. Written as DNA, the CDR3 is TGCGCCAGCAGGAGGGTAGAAGGAAAAGAGACCCAGTACTTC. This translates into CASRRVEGKETQYF. This chain links TRBV5-1 with TRBJ2-5, with D perhaps matching TRBD2 (5 bases). The CDR3 length is 14 residues. Germline V gene data show CDR1 as SGHRS and CDR2 as YFSETQ. V lost 5 bases, J lost 3 bases, and 14 bases lay in between.

With respect to this clonotype: The junction and the germline gene differ at one end; a read error may be behind it. The chain joins TRBV5-5 to TRBJ2-3; 7 nucleotides line up with TRBD1. Germline loops: CDR1 SGHKS, CDR2 YYEKEE (reference sequence). This CDR3 has 17 residues. The CDR3 DNA reads TGTGCCATCAGCCTGGGGCTCAGGGGGACGGGCACAGATACGCAGTATTTT. Translating gives CAISLGLRGTGTDTQYF. The full variable domain, rest sourced from reference TRBV5-5 and TRBJ2-3, is DAGVTQSPTHLIKTRGQQVTLRCSPISGHKSVSWYQQVLGQGPQFIFQYYEKEERGRGNFPDRFSARQFPNYSSELNVNALLLGDSALYLCAISLGLRGTGTDTQYFGPGTRLTVL.

This clonotype was detected many times. The V and J genes are TRBV7-2 and TRBJ2-7, with 8 bases that match TRBD2. Germline-derived CDR1 and CDR2 are SGHTA and FQGNSA. The CDR3 totals 15 residues. With 8 bases clipped from V and 1 base from J, the junction kept 10 bases outside the gene matches. DNA for the CDR3: TGTGCCAGCTCGGATAGCGGGGTCTTATCCTACGAGCAGTACTTC. This encodes CASSDSGVLSYEQYF.

This clonotype was seen only a few times. V and J are TRBV7-9 and TRBJ2-7, with no clear D. The CDR3 length is 14 residues. V lost 6 bases to trimming and J lost 5 bases, with 17 bases between them. Per the germline V gene, CDR1 is SEHNR and CDR2 is FQNEAQ (reference sequence). CDR3 residues: CASRLDEASHEQYF. The CDR3 DNA follows: TGTGCCAGCAGGCTGGACGAAGCTTCCCACGAGCAGTACTTC.

This clonotype came up a few times. The CDR3 is CSAALAAKNIQYF. In DNA form, the CDR3 reads TGCAGTGCTGCCCTAGCGGCCAAAAACATTCAGTACTTC. V and J are TRBV20-1 and TRBJ2-4; TRBD2 might be the D (6 bases). The germline CDR1 and CDR2 sequences are DFQATT and SNEGSKA (reference sequence). This CDR3 is built from 13 residues. Trimming took 5 bases from V and 1 from J, leaving 9 bases between them.

This rearrangement joins TRBV7-8 to TRBJ2-5; TRBD2 agrees at 7 bases. Germline loops: CDR1 SGHVS, CDR2 FQNEAQ. The CDR3 extends over 13 amino acids. V lost 8 bases and J lost 5; bases outside the gene matches: 8. CDR3 residues: CASVSWRGETQYF. Written as DNA, the CDR3 is TGTGCCAGCGTGTCCTGGCGGGGGGAGACCCAGTACTTC. The variable domain in full, with the rest retrieved from reference TRBV7-8 and TRBJ2-5, is GAGVSQSPRYKVAKRGQDVALRCDPISGHVSLFWYQQALGQGPEFLTYFQNEAQLDKSGLPSDRFFAERPEGSVSTLKIQRTQQEDSAVYLCASVSWRGETQYFGPGTRLLVL.

In this sample, this clonotype is medium-sized. J is TRBJ2-7 and V is TRBV5-1, with 8 positions matching TRBD2. This CDR3 contains 15 residues. Germline lookup yields CDR1 SGHRS and CDR2 YFSETQ. After removal of 4 bases from V and 5 bases from J, the junction contained 11 bases not matched to a gene. For the CDR3, the DNA is TGCGCCAGCAGCGACCAGAGCGGGAGTATCCACGAGCAGTACTTC. Amino acid sequence: CASSDQSGSIHEQYF.

This clonotype was detected ten times or more. V gene TRBV20-1 combines with J gene TRBJ2-3; a weak D match, TRBD1 (6 bases). The CDR3 is 14 amino acids. CDR1 DFQATT and CDR2 SNEGSKA come from the germline V gene (reference sequence). Trimming shortened V by 5 bases and J by 1 base, and 13 bases separated the two germline ends. CDR3 in amino acids: CSAGDTLGTDTQYF. CDR3 DNA: TGCAGTGCTGGGGACACCCTAGGCACAGATACGCAGTATTTT.